These 30 T cell receptor beta chains came from one sample sequenced in a study of blood T cell repertoires in COVID-19 (dated by TCRdb to about 2020). The protocol used for the library was the immunoSEQ multiplex PCR assay. Sourced from immuneACCESS, this table was stored by TCRdb with only in-frame sequences that have V and J called. A share of the clones is absent; for the studies checked, an unresolved V gene accounts for under half, and the remainder has no known explanation. A total of about 140,000 clones appear in this sample, approximately 90% of them only once. The ten largest clonotypes hold 8.6% of the sample. The source material was peripheral blood. The origin of the receptors is a woman between 45 and 65 years old with active or convalescent COVID-19.

The rearrangement uses TRBV9 and TRBJ1-6; no clear D gene. V was cut by 0 bases and J by 5 bases, with 12 bases left in between. CDR1 and CDR2 (germline): SGDLS, YYNGEE. The CDR3 extends over 16 amino acids. CDR3 bases: TGTGCCAGCAGCGTAGGACCGGGTAGAGATAATTCACCCCTCCACTTT. Its translation is CASSVGPGRDNSPLHF.

This clone was detected a few times. The chain joins TRBV6-2 or TRBV6-3 to TRBJ1-5, with D perhaps TRBD1 (6 bases). The CDR3 runs to 16 residues. Trimming took 6 bases from V and 0 from J, leaving 15 bases between them. Germline V gene lookup returns CDR1 MNHEY and CDR2 SVGEGT. Written as DNA, the CDR3 is TGTGCCAGCAGCAATAAGGACAGAATTAGCAATCAGCCCCAGCATTTT. Translation: CASSNKDRISNQPQHF.

This clone came up a few times. This same CDR3 is encoded by further DNA sequences in the sample. The chain combines TRBV6-5 with TRBJ1-5; 7 bases are shared with TRBD1. This CDR3 has 15 amino acids. Per germline, CDR1 MNHEY and CDR2 SVGAGI. V shed 6 bases and J 0 bases; nucleotides not matched to a gene: 5. In nucleotides, the CDR3 is TGTGCCAGCAGACCCAACAGGGGTAGCAATCAGCCCCAGCATTTT. It yields the protein CASRPNRGSNQPQHF.

This chain links TRBV19 with TRBJ1-6; a weak D match, TRBD1 (5 bases). The germline CDR1 and CDR2 sequences are LNHDA and SQIVND (reference sequence). V shed 6 bases and J shed 7 bases, with 7 bases lying between them. The CDR3 covers 12 residues. The CDR3 is CASSRGNSPLHF. Here the CDR3 DNA reads TGTGCCAGTAGCCGGGGGAATTCACCCCTCCACTTT.

J is TRBJ2-3 and V is TRBV30; 8 nucleotides agree with TRBD2. With V trimmed by 0 bases and J by 6 bases, 8 bases remained unmatched. The CDR3 contains 15 residues. The germline V gene encodes CDR1 GTSNPN and CDR2 SVGIG (reference sequence). The CDR3 sequence is CAWSVLAGGVDTQYF. As DNA, the CDR3 is TGTGCCTGGAGTGTTTTGGCGGGAGGAGTGGATACGCAGTATTTT.

This rearrangement joins TRBV18 to TRBJ1-5, with 7 bases that match TRBD1. Germline V lookup: CDR1 KGHSH, CDR2 LQKENI. The CDR3 contains 15 residues. V dropped 0 bases and J dropped 5; count of bases not matched to a gene: 4. CDR3 DNA sequence: TGTGCCAGCTCACCACCGGGACAGTCTTATCAGCCCCAGCATTTT. This encodes CASSPPGQSYQPQHF.

The chain employs TRBV3-1 (or the pseudogene TRBV3-2) and TRBJ2-4; 11 bases match TRBD1. This CDR3 comprises 17 residues. J gave up 5 bases and V 4 bases, and 10 bases lay outside the gene matches. Per the germline V gene, CDR1 is LGHDT and CDR2 is YNNKEL (reference sequence). The CDR3 DNA is TGTGCCAGCAGCCTGACACCGGGACAGGGGGGCCAAAACATTCAGTACTTC. Translated, it gives CASSLTPGQGGQNIQYF.

In DNA, the CDR3 is TGTGCCAGCAGTCCCGGTGGGACATATCTAAACACCATATATTTT. It specifies CASSPGGTYLNTIYF. The rearrangement links TRBV14 to TRBJ1-3, with D perhaps TRBD1 (6 bases). The CDR3 is 15 amino acids. Germline values: CDR1 SGHDN, CDR2 FVKESK. With 6 bases removed from V and 6 bases from J, the gap between germline ends came to 18 bases. The variable domain in full, with the rest retrieved from reference TRBV14 and TRBJ1-3, is EAGVTQFPSHSVIEKGQTVTLRCDPISGHDNLYWYRRVMGKEIKFLLHFVKESKQDESGMPNNRFLAERTGGTYSTLKVQPAELEDSGVYFCASSPGGTYLNTIYFGEGSWLTVV.

This clone was picked up a small number of times. The chain combines TRBV18 with TRBJ1-3; 7 nucleotides agree with TRBD1. The germline gives CDR1 KGHSH, CDR2 LQKENI. The CDR3 extends over 15 amino acids. With 6 bases clipped from V and 1 base from J, the junction kept 6 bases outside the gene matches. In DNA, the CDR3 is TGTGCCAGCTCTCAAGGGGGCAAGTCTGGAAACACCATATATTTT. As protein: CASSQGGKSGNTIYF. The entire variable domain, with the rest obtained from reference TRBV18 and TRBJ1-3, is as follows: NAGVMQNPRHLVRRRGQEARLRCSPMKGHSHVYWYRQLPEEGLKFMVYLQKENIIDESGMPKERFSAEFPKEGPSILRIQQVVRGDSAAYFCASSQGGKSGNTIYFGEGSWLTVV.

The chain is built from TRBV5-5 and TRBJ2-6; D is ambiguous. Germline CDR1 reads SGHKS; CDR2 reads YYEKEE (reference sequence). The CDR3 has 17 amino acids. V lost 4 bases, J lost 0 bases, and 14 bases lay in between. The CDR3 DNA sequence: TGTGCCAGCAGCAGCGAAGAAACTCCCTCTGGGGCCAACGTCCTGACTTTC. Translation gives CASSSEETPSGANVLTF.

The CDR3 loop is CASKTSGTHYEQYF. The CDR3 DNA reads TGCGCCAGTAAGACTAGCGGGACCCACTACGAGCAGTACTTC. The chain uses TRBV5-1 and TRBJ2-7; the match to TRBD2 covers 11 bases. V shed 8 bases, J shed 3 bases, and the junction held 7 bases outside the gene matches. Germline V gene data show CDR1 as SGHRS and CDR2 as YFSETQ. The CDR3 runs to 14 residues.

The chain employs TRBV19 and TRBJ2-2; TRBD1 agrees at 9 bases. This CDR3 contains 15 residues. Trimming took 9 bases from V and 2 from J; bases not matched to a gene: 7. Germline CDR1 and CDR2: LNHDA and SQIVND (reference sequence). The CDR3: CASRRTGENTGELFF. The CDR3 DNA is TGTGCCAGCAGAAGGACAGGGGAAAACACCGGGGAGCTGTTTTTT.

Points on this clone: In the same sample, other DNA sequences code for this CDR3. The chain is built from TRBV10-3 and TRBJ1-5; 11 bases fit TRBD1. The germline V gene encodes CDR1 ENHRY and CDR2 SYGVKD. The CDR3 spans 14 residues. After removal of 4 bases from V and 5 bases from J, the junction contained 1 base not matched to a gene. The CDR3 region has the DNA TGTGCCATCAGTGCGGGACAGGGGGATCAGCCCCAGCATTTT. It encodes CAISAGQGDQPQHF.

The chain couples TRBV7-9 to TRBJ2-7, with TRBD2 matching over 12 bases. CDR3 length equals 16 residues. CDR1 and CDR2 (germline): SEHNR, FQNEAQ (reference sequence). The ends lost 4 bases at V and 3 bases at J; junction bases unmatched: 7. CDR3 region: CASSSSGLAGHYEQYF. CDR3 nucleotide sequence: TGTGCCAGCAGCTCCTCTGGACTAGCGGGACACTACGAGCAGTACTTC.

About this clone itself: This sample also contains other DNA sequences that code for the same CDR3. The chain is built from TRBV3-1 (or the pseudogene TRBV3-2) and TRBJ1-1, with D possibly matching TRBD1 (6 bases). V lost 3 bases to trimming and J lost 3 bases, with 14 bases between them. The CDR3 totals 15 residues. The germline V gene encodes CDR1 LGHDT and CDR2 YNNKEL (reference sequence). The CDR3 reads CASSQGGKGDTEAFF. The CDR3 nucleotides are TGTGCCAGCAGCCAGGGGGGGAAGGGGGACACTGAAGCTTTCTTT.

This sequence joins TRBV2 and TRBJ1-2; TRBD1 agrees at 8 bases. Germline loops: CDR1 SNHLY, CDR2 FYNNEI. There are 14 residues in the CDR3. The J segment lost 1 base and the V segment lost 3 bases, leaving 1 base of the junction unmatched. CDR3 amino acids: CASSDRGHNYGYTF. CDR3 nucleotide sequence: TGTGCCAGCAGTGACAGGGGGCATAACTATGGCTACACCTTC. Variable domain in full (rest from reference TRBV2 and TRBJ1-2): EPEVTQTPSHQVTQMGQEVILRCVPISNHLYFYWYRQILGQKVEFLVSFYNNEISEKSEIFDDQFSVERPDGSNFTLKIRSTKLEDSAMYFCASSDRGHNYGYTFGSGTRLTVV.

V and J are TRBV24-1 and TRBJ2-3; 10 bases align to TRBD2. Germline assignment: CDR1 KGHDR and CDR2 SFDVKD. The trim removed 0 bases at V and 1 base at J, leaving 3 bases unmatched. The CDR3 runs to 17 residues. The CDR3 region has the DNA TGTGCCACCAGTGATTTGCCCAGCGGGAGGGGCACAGATACGCAGTATTTT. It yields the protein CATSDLPSGRGTDTQYF.

The chain has TRBV30 and TRBJ1-1; TRBD1 is a possible D gene (5 bases). Germline values: CDR1 GTSNPN, CDR2 SVGIG (reference sequence). The V end lost 2 bases, the J end lost 8 bases, and 15 bases lay between the germline ends. CDR3 length equals 13 residues. The CDR3 protein is CAWSMMVTAEAFF. For the CDR3, the DNA is TGTGCCTGGAGTATGATGGTGACAGCCGAAGCTTTCTTT.

This chain joins TRBV3-1 (or the pseudogene TRBV3-2) and TRBJ1-1, with D possibly being TRBD1 (6 bases). Germline CDR1 is LGHDT and CDR2 is YNNKEL (reference sequence). The ends were cut back, 2 bases at V and 2 bases at J, with 9 bases in the middle. This CDR3 has 14 amino acids. CDR3 region: CASSQLQGNTEAFF. For the CDR3, the DNA is TGTGCCAGCAGCCAACTACAGGGAAACACTGAAGCTTTCTTT.

This clone was seen only a few times. The J gene is TRBJ1-2, the V gene TRBV18, with a weak D call TRBD1 (5 bases). The CDR3 consists of 17 residues. The V end lost 2 bases, the J end lost 4 bases, and 20 bases lay between the germline ends. Germline assignment: CDR1 KGHSH and CDR2 LQKENI. CDR3 in amino acids: CASSPWSRASTVYGYTF. CDR3 sequence (DNA): TGTGCCAGCTCACCATGGAGTCGAGCGTCGACAGTCTATGGCTACACCTTC. The variable domain in full, with the rest retrieved from reference TRBV18 and TRBJ1-2, is NAGVMQNPRHLVRRRGQEARLRCSPMKGHSHVYWYRQLPEEGLKFMVYLQKENIIDESGMPKERFSAEFPKEGPSILRIQQVVRGDSAAYFCASSPWSRASTVYGYTFGSGTRLTVV.

The gene calls are TRBV7-3 and TRBJ2-3, with D perhaps matching TRBD2 (7 bases). Trimming cost V 2 bases and J 2 bases, with 14 bases left between them. CDR3 length: 16 amino acids. CDR1 SGHTA and CDR2 FQGTGA come from the germline V gene. This CDR3 reads CASSLGGGDFTDTQYF. The CDR3 DNA reads as TGTGCCAGCAGCTTAGGCGGGGGCGACTTCACAGATACGCAGTATTTT.

This sequence joins TRBV6-2 or TRBV6-3 and TRBJ2-1, with TRBD2 identical over 10 bases. The CDR3 sequence is 16 residues long. Germline V gives CDR1 MNHEY, CDR2 SVGEGT. Trimming took 3 bases from V and 4 from J; bases not matched to a gene: 6. The CDR3 sequence: CASSYRAGGNYNEQFF. Written as DNA, the CDR3 is TGTGCCAGCAGTTATCGAGCGGGGGGGAATTACAATGAGCAGTTCTTC.

The chain employs TRBV11-2 and TRBJ1-1; D call uncertain. The CDR3 extends over 15 amino acids. Germline V lookup: CDR1 SGHAT, CDR2 FQNNGV. Trimming removed 0 bases at V and 3 bases at J, with 11 bases between. The CDR3 loop is CASSLDRYGYTEAFF. The CDR3 DNA reads as TGTGCCAGCAGCTTAGATCGGTACGGGTACACTGAAGCTTTCTTT.

The rearrangement joins TRBV19 to TRBJ2-1; a weak D match, TRBD1 (6 bases). CDR1 is LNHDA, CDR2 SQIVND, per germline (reference sequence). The CDR3 is made up of 15 amino acids. V lost 6 bases and J 0 bases, leaving 12 bases between the germline ends. The CDR3 sequence is CASSPTGFSYNEQFF. As DNA, the CDR3 is TGTGCCAGTAGCCCGACAGGTTTCTCCTACAATGAGCAGTTCTTC. Supplemented by reference TRBV19 and TRBJ2-1, the full variable domain reads DGGITQSPKYLFRKEGQNVTLSCEQNLNHDAMYWYRQDPGQGLRLIYYSQIVNDFQKGDIAEGYSVSREKKESFPLTVTSAQKNPTAFYLCASSPTGFSYNEQFFGPGTRLTVL.

J is TRBJ2-3 and V is TRBV7-9; D might be TRBD1 (6 bases). V was clipped by 7 bases and J by 0 bases, with 14 bases between them. The germline V gene encodes CDR1 SEHNR and CDR2 FQNEAQ (reference sequence). There are 15 residues in the CDR3. The CDR3 nucleotides read TGTGCCAGCACCTCAGCCGACAGGAGCACAGATACGCAGTATTTT. Protein sequence: CASTSADRSTDTQYF.

A remark on this clone: The identical CDR3 is also encoded by other nucleotide sequences in the sample. V and J are TRBV7-9 and TRBJ1-3; 8 bases fit TRBD1. Germline V gives CDR1 SEHNR, CDR2 FQNEAQ (reference sequence). The V and J ends lost 4 bases and 0 bases, in that order; junction bases with no gene match: 5. The CDR3 runs 16 residues. The CDR3 DNA is TGTGCCAGCAGCTCCCAGGGGGCGAACTCTGGAAACACCATATATTTT. Translated: CASSSQGANSGNTIYF.

V is TRBV7-2 and J is TRBJ1-5; D gene unclear. The germline V and J ends were trimmed by 1 base and 0 bases, with 10 bases remaining between them. Germline lookup yields CDR1 SGHTA and CDR2 FQGNSA. The CDR3 totals 16 residues. CDR3 DNA: TGTGCCAGCAGCTTAGTGGCGGGTTATAGCAATCAGCCCCAGCATTTT. This encodes CASSLVAGYSNQPQHF.

This chain joins TRBV5-5 and TRBJ1-1; 8 nucleotides match TRBD1. Trimming removed 0 bases from V and 4 bases from J; junction bases left unmatched: 17. This CDR3 has 19 residues. CDR1 SGHKS and CDR2 YYEKEE come from the germline V gene (reference sequence). The CDR3 reads CASSLVRGVAGGWGTEAFF. CDR3 bases: TGTGCCAGCAGCTTGGTTCGCGGGGTGGCAGGGGGCTGGGGCACTGAAGCTTTCTTT.

This clone occurred once. The V call is TRBV28, the J call TRBJ2-7; 8 nucleotides align to TRBD2. Germline V gene lookup returns CDR1 MDHEN and CDR2 SYDVKM. The CDR3 is 14 amino acids. Trimming at V came to 7 bases and at J to 2 bases, leaving 7 bases not matched to a gene. CDR3 DNA sequence: TGTGCCAGCAAAATTTCGGGAGGGACCTACGAGCAGTACTTC. This sequence encodes CASKISGGTYEQYF.

The chain is built from TRBV28 and TRBJ1-2; D unresolved. The CDR3 extends over 14 amino acids. Germline V CDR1 and CDR2: MDHEN, SYDVKM. V was pared by 1 base and J by 8 bases, with 14 bases between. In nucleotides, the CDR3 is TGTGCCAGCAGTTTATCTATCGGTCCGTGGGGCTACACCTTC. Translated, it gives CASSLSIGPWGYTF.